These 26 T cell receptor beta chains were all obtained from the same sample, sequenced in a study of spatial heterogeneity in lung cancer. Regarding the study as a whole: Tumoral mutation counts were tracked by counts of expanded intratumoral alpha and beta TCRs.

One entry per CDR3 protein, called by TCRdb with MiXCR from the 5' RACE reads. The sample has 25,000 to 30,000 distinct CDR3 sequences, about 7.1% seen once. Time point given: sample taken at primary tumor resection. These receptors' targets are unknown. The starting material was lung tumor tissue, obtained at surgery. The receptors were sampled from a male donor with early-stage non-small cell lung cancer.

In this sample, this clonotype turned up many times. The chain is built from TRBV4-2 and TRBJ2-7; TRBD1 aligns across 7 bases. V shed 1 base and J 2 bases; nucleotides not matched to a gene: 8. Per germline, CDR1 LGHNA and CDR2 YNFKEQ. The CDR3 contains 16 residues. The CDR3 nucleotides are TGTGCCAGCAGCCAAGGCTATCGGACAGGAGCCTACGAGCAGTACTTC. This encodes CASSQGYRTGAYEQYF.

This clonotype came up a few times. The CDR3 loop is CASAPPSGANVLTF. CDR3 bases: TGTGCCAGCGCCCCGCCCTCTGGGGCCAACGTCCTGACTTTC. The V and J genes are TRBV9 and TRBJ2-6; unclear D gene. CDR1 is SGDLS and CDR2 is YYNGEE in the germline V gene. CDR3 length equals 14 residues. V lost 7 bases to trimming and J lost 0 bases, with 8 bases between them.

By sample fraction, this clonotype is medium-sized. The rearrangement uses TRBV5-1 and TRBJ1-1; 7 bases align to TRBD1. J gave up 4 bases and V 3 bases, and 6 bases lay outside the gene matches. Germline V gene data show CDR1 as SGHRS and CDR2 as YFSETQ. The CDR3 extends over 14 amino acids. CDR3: CASSSRGGGTEAFF. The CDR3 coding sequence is TGCGCCAGCAGCTCCCGAGGGGGCGGCACTGAAGCTTTCTTT.

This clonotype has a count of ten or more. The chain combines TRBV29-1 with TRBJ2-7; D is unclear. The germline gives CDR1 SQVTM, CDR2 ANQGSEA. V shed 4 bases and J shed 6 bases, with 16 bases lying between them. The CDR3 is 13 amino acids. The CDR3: CSVVPRIGLEQYF. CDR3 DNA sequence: TGCAGCGTTGTCCCACGGATTGGGCTCGAGCAGTACTTC.

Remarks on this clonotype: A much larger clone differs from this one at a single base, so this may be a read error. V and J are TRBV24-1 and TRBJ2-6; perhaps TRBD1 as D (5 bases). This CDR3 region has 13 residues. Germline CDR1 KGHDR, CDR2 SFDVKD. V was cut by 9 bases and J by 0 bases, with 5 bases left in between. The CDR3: CATGASGANVLTF. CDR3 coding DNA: TGTGCCACCGGGGCCTCTGGGGCCAACGTCCTGACTTTC.

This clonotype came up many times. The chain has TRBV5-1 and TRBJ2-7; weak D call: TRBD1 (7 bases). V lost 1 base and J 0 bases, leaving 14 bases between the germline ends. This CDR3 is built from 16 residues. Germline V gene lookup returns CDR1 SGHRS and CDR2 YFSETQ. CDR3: CASSLTGGTDSYEQYF. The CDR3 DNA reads TGCGCCAGCAGCTTGACGGGCGGGACAGACTCCTACGAGCAGTACTTC. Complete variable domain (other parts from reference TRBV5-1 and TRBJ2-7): KAGVTQTPRYLIKTRGQQVTLSCSPISGHRSVSWYQQTPGQGLQFLFEYFSETQRNKGNFPGRFSGRQFSNSRSEMNVSTLELGDSALYLCASSLTGGTDSYEQYFGPGTRLTVT.

Written as DNA, the CDR3 is TGTGCCAGCAGTCGGACAGCTAAACCAAATGAAAAACTGTTTTTT. Its translation: CASSRTAKPNEKLFF. The chain carries TRBV6-5 and TRBJ1-4, with D possibly being TRBD1 (6 bases). The CDR3 sequence is 15 residues long. The germline gives CDR1 MNHEY, CDR2 SVGAGI. V lost 5 bases and J 5 bases, leaving 15 bases between the germline ends.

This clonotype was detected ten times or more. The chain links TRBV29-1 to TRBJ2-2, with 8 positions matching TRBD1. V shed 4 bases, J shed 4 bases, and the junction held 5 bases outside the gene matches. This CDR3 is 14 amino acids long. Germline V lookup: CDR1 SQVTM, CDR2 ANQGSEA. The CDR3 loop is CSVVQGATTGELFF. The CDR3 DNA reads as TGCAGCGTTGTTCAGGGGGCGACCACCGGGGAGCTGTTTTTT.

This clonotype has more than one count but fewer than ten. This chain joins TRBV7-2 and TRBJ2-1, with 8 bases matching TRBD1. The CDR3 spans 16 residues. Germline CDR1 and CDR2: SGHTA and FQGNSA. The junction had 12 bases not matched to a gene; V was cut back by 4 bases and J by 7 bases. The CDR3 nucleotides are TGTGCCAGCAGCTCTGGGGGACAGGTCATCAGTAATGAGCAGTTCTTC. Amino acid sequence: CASSSGGQVISNEQFF.

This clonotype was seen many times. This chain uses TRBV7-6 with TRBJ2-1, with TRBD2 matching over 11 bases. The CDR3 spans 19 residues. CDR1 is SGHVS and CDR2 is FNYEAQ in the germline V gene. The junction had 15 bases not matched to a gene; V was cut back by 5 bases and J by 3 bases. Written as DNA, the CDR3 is TGTGCCAGCAGCCCCGGAGGTAGCGGGGGGGTAGAAAACTACAATGAGCAGTTCTTC. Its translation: CASSPGGSGGVENYNEQFF.

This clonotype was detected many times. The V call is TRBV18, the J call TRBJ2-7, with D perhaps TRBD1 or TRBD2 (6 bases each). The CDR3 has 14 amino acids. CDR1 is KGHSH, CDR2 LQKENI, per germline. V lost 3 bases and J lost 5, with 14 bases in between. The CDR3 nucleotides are TGTGCCAGCTCACCTCTGGGGGGCGGCGACGAGCAGTACTTC. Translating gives CASSPLGGGDEQYF.

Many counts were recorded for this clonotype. The CDR3 nucleotides read TGCAGCACCGGGGCAGGGGATATTGACAATGAGCAGTTCTTC. Its translation: CSTGAGDIDNEQFF. This chain joins TRBV29-1 and TRBJ2-1, with a weak D call TRBD1 (6 bases). The length of the CDR3 is 14 residues. CDR1 and CDR2 (germline): SQVTM, ANQGSEA. Trimming took 8 bases from V and 5 from J, leaving 19 bases between them.

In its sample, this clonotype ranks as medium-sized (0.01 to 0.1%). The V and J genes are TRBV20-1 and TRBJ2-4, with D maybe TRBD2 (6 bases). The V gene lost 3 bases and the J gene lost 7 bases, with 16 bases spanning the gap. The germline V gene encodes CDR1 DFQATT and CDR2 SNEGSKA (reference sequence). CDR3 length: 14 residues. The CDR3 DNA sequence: TGCAGTGCTAGCCCTGACATTGGGGGGAACATTCAGTACTTC. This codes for CSASPDIGGNIQYF.

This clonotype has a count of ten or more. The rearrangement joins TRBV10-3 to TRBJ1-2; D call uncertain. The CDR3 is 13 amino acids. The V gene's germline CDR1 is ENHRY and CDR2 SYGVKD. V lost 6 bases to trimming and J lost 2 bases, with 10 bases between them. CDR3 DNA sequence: TGTGCCATCAGGGGCCCGACGAACTATGGCTACACCTTC. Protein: CAIRGPTNYGYTF.

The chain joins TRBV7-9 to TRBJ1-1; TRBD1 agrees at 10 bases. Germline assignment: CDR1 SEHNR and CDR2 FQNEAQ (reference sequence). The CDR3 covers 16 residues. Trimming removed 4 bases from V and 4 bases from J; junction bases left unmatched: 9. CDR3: CASSSSGTGVVTEAFF. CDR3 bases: TGTGCCAGCAGCTCCTCCGGGACAGGGGTGGTCACTGAAGCTTTCTTT.

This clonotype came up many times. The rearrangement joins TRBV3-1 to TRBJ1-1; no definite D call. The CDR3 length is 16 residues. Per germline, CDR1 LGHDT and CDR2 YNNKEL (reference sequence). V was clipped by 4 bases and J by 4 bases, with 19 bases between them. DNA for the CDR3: TGTGCCAGCAGCCTCTCCTGGACGGAACAAAGCACTGAAGCTTTCTTT. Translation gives CASSLSWTEQSTEAFF.

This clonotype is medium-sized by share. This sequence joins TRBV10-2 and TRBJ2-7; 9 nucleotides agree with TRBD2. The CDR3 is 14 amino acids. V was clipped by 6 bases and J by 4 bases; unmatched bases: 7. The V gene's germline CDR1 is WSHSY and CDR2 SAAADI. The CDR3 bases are TGCGCCAGCAGGGTGACTAGCGGTCTTTACGAGCAGTACTTC. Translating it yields CASRVTSGLYEQYF.

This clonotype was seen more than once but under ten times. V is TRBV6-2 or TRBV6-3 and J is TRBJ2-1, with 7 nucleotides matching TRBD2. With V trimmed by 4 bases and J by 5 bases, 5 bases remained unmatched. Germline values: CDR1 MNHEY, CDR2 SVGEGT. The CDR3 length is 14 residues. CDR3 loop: CASSSPGLHNEQFF. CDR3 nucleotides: TGTGCCAGCAGTTCCCCGGGACTACACAATGAGCAGTTCTTC.

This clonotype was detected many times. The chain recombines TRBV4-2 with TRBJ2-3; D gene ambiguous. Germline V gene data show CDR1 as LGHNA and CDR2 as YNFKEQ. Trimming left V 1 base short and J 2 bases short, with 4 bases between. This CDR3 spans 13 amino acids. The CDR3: CASSQGHTDTQYF. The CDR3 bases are TGTGCCAGCAGCCAAGGCCACACAGATACGCAGTATTTT.

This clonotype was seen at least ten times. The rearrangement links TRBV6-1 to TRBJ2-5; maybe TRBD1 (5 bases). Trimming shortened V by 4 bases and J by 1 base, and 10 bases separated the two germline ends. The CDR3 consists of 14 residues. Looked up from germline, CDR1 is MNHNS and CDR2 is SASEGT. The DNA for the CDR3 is TGTGCCAGCAGTGGGGGCACGGTCCAAGAGACCCAGTACTTC. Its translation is CASSGGTVQETQYF.

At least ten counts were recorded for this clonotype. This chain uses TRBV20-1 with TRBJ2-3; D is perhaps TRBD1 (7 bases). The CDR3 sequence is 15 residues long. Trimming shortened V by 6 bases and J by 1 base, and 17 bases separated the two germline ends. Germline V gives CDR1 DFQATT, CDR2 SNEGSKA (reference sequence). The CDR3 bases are TGCAGTGCCCCCAGACAGGGAGGTGGCACAGATACGCAGTATTTT. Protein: CSAPRQGGGTDTQYF.

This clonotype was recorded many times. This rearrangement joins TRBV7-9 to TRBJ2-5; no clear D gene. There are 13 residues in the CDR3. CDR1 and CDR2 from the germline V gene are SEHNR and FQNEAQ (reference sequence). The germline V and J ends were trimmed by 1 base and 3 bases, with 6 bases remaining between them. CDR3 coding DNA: TGTGCCAGCAGCTTAGGGCCCGAAGAGACCCAGTACTTC. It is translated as CASSLGPEETQYF.

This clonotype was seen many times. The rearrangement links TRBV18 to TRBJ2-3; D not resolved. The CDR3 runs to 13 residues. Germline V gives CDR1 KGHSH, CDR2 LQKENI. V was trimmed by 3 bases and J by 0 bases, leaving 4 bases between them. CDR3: CASSPMSTDTQYF. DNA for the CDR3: TGTGCCAGCTCACCGATGAGCACAGATACGCAGTATTTT.

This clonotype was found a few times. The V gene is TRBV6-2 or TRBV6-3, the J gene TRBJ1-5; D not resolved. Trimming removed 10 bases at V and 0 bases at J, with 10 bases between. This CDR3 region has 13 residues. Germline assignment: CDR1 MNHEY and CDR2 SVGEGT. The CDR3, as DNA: TGTGCCACCCAGGACCATAGCAATCAGCCCCAGCATTTT. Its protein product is CATQDHSNQPQHF.

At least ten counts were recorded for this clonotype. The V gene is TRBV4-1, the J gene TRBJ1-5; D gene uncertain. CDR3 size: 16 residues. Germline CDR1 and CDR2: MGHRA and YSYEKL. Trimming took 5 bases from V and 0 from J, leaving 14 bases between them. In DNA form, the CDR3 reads TGCGCCAGCAGCGACCGGCGGACGGATAGCAATCAGCCCCAGCATTTT. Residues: CASSDRRTDSNQPQHF.

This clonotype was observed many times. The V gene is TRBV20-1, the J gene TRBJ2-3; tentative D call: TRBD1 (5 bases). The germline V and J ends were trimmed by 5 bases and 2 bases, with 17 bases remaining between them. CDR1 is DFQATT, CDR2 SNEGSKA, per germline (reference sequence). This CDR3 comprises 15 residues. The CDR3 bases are TGCAGTGCTCATGATAACGGCAGGGTCACAGATACGCAGTATTTT. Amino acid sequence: CSAHDNGRVTDTQYF.